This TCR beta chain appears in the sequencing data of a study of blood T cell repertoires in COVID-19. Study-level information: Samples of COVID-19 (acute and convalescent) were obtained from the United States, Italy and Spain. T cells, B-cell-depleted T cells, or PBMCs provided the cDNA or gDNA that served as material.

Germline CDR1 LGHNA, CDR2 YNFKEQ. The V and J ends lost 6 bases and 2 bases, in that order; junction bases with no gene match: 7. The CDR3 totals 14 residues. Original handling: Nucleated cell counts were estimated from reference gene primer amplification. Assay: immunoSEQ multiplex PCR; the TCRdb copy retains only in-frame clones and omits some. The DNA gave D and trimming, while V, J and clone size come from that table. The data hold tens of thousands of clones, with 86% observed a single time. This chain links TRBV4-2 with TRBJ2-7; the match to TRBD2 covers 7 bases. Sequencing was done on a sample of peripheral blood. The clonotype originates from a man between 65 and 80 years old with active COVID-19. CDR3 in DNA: TGTGCCAGCAGGATCGCTAGCGGCCCCTACGAGCAGTACTTC. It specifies CASRIASGPYEQYF.